The clone carrying this T cell receptor (beta chain) appeared once. The sample comes from a study of blood T cell repertoires in COVID-19. Study at large: The samples span acute and convalescent COVID-19 from the United States, Italy and Spain. The analysed material was cDNA or gDNA that came from T cells, B-cell-depleted T cells, or PBMCs.

Sequencing was performed with immunoSEQ multiplex PCR; in TCRdb, only in-frame clones are kept and a portion is missing. The sample holds under 50,000 clones; around 80% are singletons and the top ten take under 60%. CDR3 length equals 17 residues. The germline gives CDR1 GTSNPN, CDR2 SVGIG (reference sequence). The V and J ends lost 1 base and 3 bases, in that order; junction bases with no gene match: 8. The rearrangement uses TRBV30 and TRBJ2-3; 12 nucleotides align to TRBD1. The receptor's source is a man aged 65 to 85 with acute or convalescent COVID-19. The sample consisted of peripheral blood. CDR3 region: CAWSGGPGQGATDTQYF. The CDR3, as DNA: TGTGCCTGGAGTGGAGGACCGGGACAGGGGGCGACAGATACGCAGTATTTT.